A single sample gave rise to the 22 T cell receptor beta chains below, sequenced in a study of Ad26.COV2.S vaccination and SARS-CoV-2 variants. Generated by immunoSEQ multiplex PCR, the TCRdb table keeps only in-frame clones and is missing some. The table has fewer than 150,000 clones, more than 80% seen once; the top ten hold 4% to 6%. Source: peripheral blood, taken after recovery from COVID-19. The source of these receptors is a human donor who had recovered from COVID-19.

The rearrangement uses TRBV7-2 and TRBJ1-3; no firm D call. Trimming left V 5 bases short and J 0 bases short, with 8 bases between. Germline CDR1 and CDR2: SGHTA and FQGNSA. CDR3 length: 14 amino acids. The DNA of the CDR3 is TGTGCCAGCAGCCCTAAGCTCTCTGGAAACACCATATATTTT. Its translation: CASSPKLSGNTIYF.

The V gene is TRBV28, the J gene TRBJ2-1, with D perhaps given as TRBD1 or TRBD2 (5 bases each). The CDR3 runs to 15 residues. Germline V gene data show CDR1 as MDHEN and CDR2 as SYDVKM. Trimming took off 5 bases at V and 4 bases at J, with 15 bases between the two ends. In nucleotides, the CDR3 is TGTGCCAGCAGTCCGGGGACGGACCTTTACAATGAGCAGTTCTTC. Protein: CASSPGTDLYNEQFF.

This clone came up a few times. The rearrangement links TRBV7-6 to TRBJ1-2; 11 nucleotides match TRBD1. Germline CDR1 SGHVS, CDR2 FNYEAQ. The V and J ends lost 5 bases and 8 bases, in that order; junction bases with no gene match: 16. The CDR3 loop spans 17 amino acids. The CDR3 region has the DNA TGTGCCAGCAGCCTTTCCCCTGGACAGGGGGCCTCAGGAGGCTACACCTTC. Its protein product is CASSLSPGQGASGGYTF.

This clone occurred a few times. The J gene is TRBJ1-4, the V gene TRBV5-6; tentatively, D is TRBD1 (6 bases). Germline V CDR1 and CDR2: SGHDT, YYEEEE. Trimming left V 4 bases short and J 8 bases short, with 12 bases between. The CDR3 covers 13 residues. The CDR3 DNA reads as TGTGCCAGCAGCGACACAGGGTACGAAAAACTGTTTTTT. Translated, it gives CASSDTGYEKLFF.

The chain uses TRBV28 and TRBJ1-3, with a possible D match to TRBD1 (6 bases). Germline CDR1 and CDR2: MDHEN and SYDVKM. Trimming took off 6 bases at V and 1 base at J, with 22 bases between the two ends. The CDR3 is 18 residues long. The CDR3 spells CASSPGAWGKTSGNTIYF. The DNA of the CDR3 is TGTGCCAGCAGCCCAGGGGCTTGGGGAAAAACTTCTGGAAACACCATATATTTT. The full variable domain, its missing parts supplied by reference TRBV28 and TRBJ1-3, is DVKVTQSSRYLVKRTGEKVFLECVQDMDHENMFWYRQDPGLGLRLIYFSYDVKMKEKGDIPEGYSVSREKKERFSLILESASTNQTSMYLCASSPGAWGKTSGNTIYFGEGSWLTVV.

The chain is built from TRBV2 and TRBJ2-7, with TRBD1 matching 7 bases. The CDR3 spans 14 residues. Germline V lookup: CDR1 SNHLY, CDR2 FYNNEI. With V trimmed by 6 bases and J by 5 bases, 10 bases remained unmatched. CDR3 bases: TGTGCCAGCAGCCGAGGACAGGAGCGGAACGAGCAGTACTTC. This translates into CASSRGQERNEQYF.

V gene TRBV2 combines with J gene TRBJ1-3; D unresolved. This CDR3 is 13 amino acids long. The germline V and J ends were trimmed by 2 bases and 1 base, with 3 bases remaining between them. From germline, CDR1 is SNHLY and CDR2 FYNNEI. CDR3 bases: TGTGCCAGCAGTGAATGGTCTGGAAACACCATATATTTT. This encodes CASSEWSGNTIYF. Full variable domain (outside the CDR3, taken from reference TRBV2 and TRBJ1-3): EPEVTQTPSHQVTQMGQEVILRCVPISNHLYFYWYRQILGQKVEFLVSFYNNEISEKSEIFDDQFSVERPDGSNFTLKIRSTKLEDSAMYFCASSEWSGNTIYFGEGSWLTVV.

The chain links TRBV18 to TRBJ1-1; D call uncertain. Germline CDR1 and CDR2: KGHSH and LQKENI. Between the trimmed V and J ends, which lost 6 bases and 2 bases, there was a span of 10 bases. The CDR3 runs to 13 residues. The CDR3 is CASSSGVNTEAFF. The CDR3 DNA reads as TGTGCCAGCTCGTCCGGGGTAAACACTGAAGCTTTCTTT. Variable domain in full (rest from reference TRBV18 and TRBJ1-1): NAGVMQNPRHLVRRRGQEARLRCSPMKGHSHVYWYRQLPEEGLKFMVYLQKENIIDESGMPKERFSAEFPKEGPSILRIQQVVRGDSAAYFCASSSGVNTEAFFGQGTRLTVV.

This chain joins TRBV7-2 and TRBJ1-5; 9 bases map to TRBD1. Germline values: CDR1 SGHTA, CDR2 FQGNSA. V dropped 7 bases and J dropped 0; count of bases not matched to a gene: 4. This CDR3 is 15 amino acids long. CDR3 sequence reads: CASTPTGGSNQPQHF. The CDR3, as DNA: TGTGCCAGCACTCCGACAGGGGGTAGCAATCAGCCCCAGCATTTT.

The chain carries TRBV2 and TRBJ2-6; D possibly matches TRBD1 or TRBD2 (5 bases each). CDR1 SNHLY and CDR2 FYNNEI come from the germline V gene. This CDR3 has 13 amino acids. Trimming removed 11 bases from V and 6 bases from J, with 14 bases in between. CDR3 bases: TGTGCCTGCCGGGACGGGCCGGCCAACGTCCTGACTTTC. Protein product: CACRDGPANVLTF.

This clone has just one count. The genes are TRBV6-5 and TRBJ1-1, with D perhaps matching TRBD1 (5 bases). CDR1 MNHEY and CDR2 SVGAGI come from the germline V gene. The CDR3 has 16 amino acids. V lost 4 bases to trimming and J lost 3 bases, with 18 bases between them. The CDR3 protein is CASSSPGRSRYTEAFF. CDR3 DNA: TGTGCCAGCAGTTCCCCGGGGCGGTCAAGATACACTGAAGCTTTCTTT.

The J gene is TRBJ2-2, the V gene TRBV21-1; the table's D call, TRBD1, has no DNA check behind it. TRBV21-1 is designated a pseudogene. The CDR3 totals 17 residues. The CDR3 sequence is CASSKFPGQGCTGELFF. CDR3 bases: TGTGCCAGCAGCAAATTCCCGGGACAGGGGTGCACCGGGGAGCTGTTTTTT.

The genes are TRBV9 and TRBJ2-7; 7 bases align to TRBD1. Germline V lookup: CDR1 SGDLS, CDR2 YYNGEE. The CDR3 loop spans 16 amino acids. V shed 2 bases, J shed 5 bases, and the junction held 13 bases outside the gene matches. CDR3 region: CASSVRDSLGVNEQYF. The CDR3 DNA is TGTGCCAGCAGCGTGAGGGACAGTCTAGGGGTGAACGAGCAGTACTTC.

The gene calls are TRBV24-1 and TRBJ1-2; D unclear. CDR3 size: 12 residues. Germline lookup yields CDR1 KGHDR and CDR2 SFDVKD. V lost 4 bases, J lost 7 bases, and 9 bases lay in between. The CDR3 loop reads CATSDPVGGYTF. CDR3 nucleotide sequence: TGTGCCACCAGTGACCCCGTGGGTGGCTACACCTTC.

This chain links TRBV27 with TRBJ1-6; the D gene is possibly TRBD1 (5 bases). Germline loops: CDR1 MNHEY, CDR2 SMNVEV (reference sequence). V lost 2 bases and J 6 bases, leaving 11 bases between the germline ends. The CDR3 extends over 15 amino acids. CDR3 region: CASSLRQFLNSPLHF. As DNA, the CDR3 is TGTGCCAGCAGTTTAAGACAGTTCCTTAATTCACCCCTCCACTTT.

In its sample, this clone was seen a few times. The V and J genes are TRBV19 and TRBJ2-7; 8 bases are a match to TRBD1. V trimming: 6 bases; J trimming: 6 bases; junction bases outside the gene matches: 7. Germline V gene lookup returns CDR1 LNHDA and CDR2 SQIVND (reference sequence). There are 13 residues in the CDR3. CDR3 nucleotide sequence: TGTGCCAGTAGACCAGACAGGGGCTCCGAGCAGTACTTC. It encodes CASRPDRGSEQYF.

The rearrangement links TRBV30 to TRBJ1-2, with a tentative D call TRBD1 (5 bases). CDR3 length: 13 amino acids. CDR1 is GTSNPN, CDR2 SVGIG, per germline (reference sequence). The V gene lost 4 bases and the J gene lost 4 bases, with 13 bases spanning the gap. In DNA, the CDR3 is TGTGCCTGGACCTTCGTGGGGGGCTATGGCTACACCTTC. Translation gives CAWTFVGGYGYTF.

The sample holds a few counts of this clone. The chain links TRBV5-1 to TRBJ1-6; TRBD1 matches at 7 bases. CDR3 length: 14 amino acids. Germline V gives CDR1 SGHRS, CDR2 YFSETQ. The V gene end was trimmed by 8 bases and the J gene end by 7 bases; junction bases not matched to a gene: 9. The CDR3 DNA follows: TGCGCCAGTAGCCGTGACAGGGCAAATTCACCCCTCCACTTT. This codes for CASSRDRANSPLHF.

The rearrangement uses TRBV19 and TRBJ1-1, with D uncertain. Trimming removed 1 base from V and 4 bases from J, with 4 bases in between. The CDR3 covers 12 residues. The germline V gene has CDR1 LNHDA and CDR2 SQIVND (reference sequence). The CDR3 region is CASSIGVTEAFF. CDR3 DNA sequence: TGTGCCAGTAGTATAGGTGTCACTGAAGCTTTCTTT.

The chain recombines TRBV24-1 with TRBJ1-2, with D possibly being TRBD1 (6 bases). The CDR3 covers 12 residues. With 9 bases removed from V and 2 bases from J, the gap between germline ends came to 9 bases. Germline V gives CDR1 KGHDR, CDR2 SFDVKD. CDR3: CATLDRNYGYTF. CDR3 DNA sequence: TGTGCCACCCTCGACAGGAACTATGGCTACACCTTC.

The chain is built from TRBV5-6 and TRBJ1-2, with unresolved D. The CDR3 loop spans 12 amino acids. Germline lookup yields CDR1 SGHDT and CDR2 YYEEEE. Trimming cost V 3 bases and J 4 bases, with 7 bases left between them. CDR3 region: CASSYRGYGYTF. The CDR3 bases are TGTGCCAGCAGCTATAGAGGCTATGGCTACACCTTC.

This clone was found once. The V gene is TRBV11-2, the J gene TRBJ2-1; D not resolved. CDR1 is SGHAT, CDR2 FQNNGV, per germline. V lost 3 bases, J lost 9 bases, and 12 bases lay in between. The length of the CDR3 is 13 residues. CDR3 in amino acids: CASSLWSRAEQFF. The CDR3 DNA reads as TGTGCCAGCAGCTTGTGGTCTCGGGCTGAGCAGTTCTTC. Full variable domain (remainder filled in from reference TRBV11-2 and TRBJ2-1): EAGVAQSPRYKIIEKRQSVAFWCNPISGHATLYWYQQILGQGPKLLIQFQNNGVVDDSQLPKDRFSAERLKGVDSTLKIQPAKLEDSAVYLCASSLWSRAEQFFGPGTRLTVL.